This is a list of T cell receptor beta chains from one sample in a study of blood T cell repertoires in COVID-19. Some clones are missing from TCRdb's copy, which holds only in-frame ones; the method was immunoSEQ multiplex PCR. The table records a few hundred thousand clones, about nine tenths of them present only once. Sequencing was performed on peripheral blood. All receptors come from a woman between 25 and 40 years old with active or convalescent COVID-19. CDR3s include the opening cysteine and the closing phenylalanine or tryptophan. D genes are given only for firm matches. For some rows the clone size is stated as once, few or many, or as a class when expanded; others skip it.

J gene | V gene | D gene | clone size | CDR3 protein | CDR3 DNA
TRBJ2-3 | TRBV4-1 | TRBD1 | - | CASSQDWGQGGDTQYF | TGCGCCAGCAGCCAAGATTGGGGACAGGGAGGAGATACGCAGTATTTT
TRBJ1-1 | TRBV4-1 | - | - | CASSQEGARTNTEAFF | TGCGCCAGCAGCCAAGAGGGAGCCAGAACGAACACTGAAGCTTTCTTT
TRBJ1-4 | TRBV28 | - | - | CASSLTGFSQEKLFF | TGTGCCAGCAGTCTCACAGGCTTCTCCCAAGAAAAACTGTTTTTT
TRBJ2-3 | TRBV6-5 | TRBD2 | - | CASSYGAGGPTDTQYF | TGTGCCAGCAGTTACGGGGCGGGGGGGCCCACAGATACGCAGTATTTT
TRBJ2-1 | TRBV5-4 | TRBD1 | - | CASSQDRAVYNEQFF | TGTGCCAGCAGCCAAGACAGGGCGGTCTACAATGAGCAGTTCTTC
TRBJ1-1 | TRBV6-5 | - | - | CASSPREDRNTEAFF | TGTGCCAGCAGTCCCCGAGAGGATAGAAACACTGAAGCTTTCTTT
TRBJ1-5 | TRBV21-1 | - | - | CASSKALQGEPDSNQPQHF | TGTGCCAGCAGCAAAGCCCTCCAGGGGGAGCCAGATAGCAATCAGCCCCAGCATTTT
TRBJ1-1 | TRBV18 | - | - | CASSPSGQLNTEAFF | TGTGCCAGCTCACCATCCGGACAGCTGAACACTGAAGCTTTCTTT
TRBJ2-7 | TRBV27 | - | - | CASSFTSSYEQYF | TGTGCCAGCAGTTTTACGAGCTCCTACGAGCAGTACTTC
TRBJ1-4 | TRBV11-2 | - | - | CASSSGLDWREKLFF | TGTGCCAGCAGCTCCGGACTGGACTGGAGAGAAAAACTGTTTTTT
TRBJ1-1 | TRBV5-4 | - | few | CASSLAGNTEAFF | TGTGCCAGCAGCTTGGCCGGGAACACTGAAGCTTTCTTT
TRBJ2-7 | TRBV18 | TRBD1 | - | CASSQTGGSAISYEQYF | TGTGCCAGCTCACAAACAGGGGGCTCGGCTATCTCCTACGAGCAGTACTTC
TRBJ2-7 | TRBV23-1 | - | - | CASSRFRDSSYEQYF | TGCGCCAGCAGTCGCTTCCGGGACTCCTCCTACGAGCAGTACTTC
TRBJ1-6 | TRBV4-1 | - | - | CASSQVGRSSYNSPLHF | TGCGCCAGCAGCCAAGTGGGCCGAAGCTCCTATAATTCACCCCTCCACTTT
TRBJ1-2 | TRBV11-3 | TRBD1 | - | CASSLDPEGAGPGYTF | TGTGCCAGCAGCTTAGATCCGGAGGGGGCCGGTCCTGGCTACACCTTC
TRBJ2-7 | TRBV15 | - | - | CATSRGDILSYEQYF | TGTGCCACCAGCAGAGGGGACATCCTCTCCTACGAGCAGTACTTC
TRBJ1-1 | TRBV10-3 | - | - | CAISRFPTGKNTEAFF | TGTGCCATCAGCCGATTCCCTACAGGGAAGAACACTGAAGCTTTCTTT
TRBJ2-1 | TRBV7-8 | - | - | CASSPDNEQFF | TGTGCCAGCAGCCCCGACAATGAGCAGTTCTTC
TRBJ2-1 | TRBV2 | TRBD2 | - | CASSVERGAYNEQFF | TGTGCCAGCAGTGTGGAGCGGGGGGCCTACAATGAGCAGTTCTTC
TRBJ2-4 | TRBV7-9 | TRBD2 | - | CASSLGEGLAKNIQYF | TGTGCCAGCAGCTTAGGGGAGGGGTTAGCCAAAAACATTCAGTACTTC
TRBJ1-5 | TRBV24-1 | - | - | CATSDPQGGNQPQHF | TGTGCCACCAGTGATCCACAGGGAGGCAATCAGCCCCAGCATTTT
TRBJ2-7 | TRBV3-1/TRBV3-2 | TRBD2 | - | CASSHRDYYEQYF | TGTGCCAGCAGCCACCGGGACTACTACGAGCAGTACTTC
TRBJ1-5 | TRBV10-1 | - | - | CASSESSVGQPQHF | TGCGCCAGCAGTGAGTCTTCAGTTGGTCAGCCCCAGCATTTT
TRBJ1-6 | TRBV28 | - | - | CASTVSSYNSPLHF | TGTGCCAGCACGGTGAGCTCCTATAATTCACCCCTCCACTTT